This is a list of T cell receptor beta chains from one sample in a study of T cell changes during pregnancy in multiple sclerosis. Sequencing used immunoSEQ multiplex PCR; TCRdb keeps in-frame clones, though not all of them. The sample lists under 95,000 clones, about 94% occurring once. The sequencing here drew on peripheral blood, taken in the second trimester of pregnancy. These TCRs come from a female donor in good health, enrolled as a control in a pregnancy study. Each CDR3 is given with its conserved first and last residue. A D gene is named only where the DNA matches it firmly. Size is omitted from some rows. Given values are once, few, many or a class for expanded clones.

J gene,D gene,V gene,clone size,CDR3 DNA,CDR3 protein
TRBJ2-1,TRBD1,TRBV7-2,NA,TGTGCCAGCAGCCCGGACAGGGCCCGCTCCTACAATGAGCAGTTCTTC,CASSPDRARSYNEQFF
TRBJ1-1,NA,TRBV2,NA,TGTGCCAGCAGTGTTGGGCGAAGCACTGAAGCTTTCTTT,CASSVGRSTEAFF
TRBJ2-7,TRBD2,TRBV28,NA,TGTGCCAGCAGTCGGAATGCGCCGGGACTAGCGGGTTGGGATAGCTCCTACGAGCAGTACTTC,CASSRNAPGLAGWDSSYEQYF
TRBJ1-3,NA,TRBV5-6,NA,TGTGCCAGCAGAGAGGTAACGGGCTCTGGAAACACCATATATTTT,CASREVTGSGNTIYF
TRBJ2-7,TRBD1,TRBV18,NA,TGTGCCAGCTCACCGGACAGGGACTCCTACGAGCAGTACTTC,CASSPDRDSYEQYF
TRBJ2-7,NA,TRBV5-1,NA,TGCGCCAGCAGCTCTAAACACGGGGTGGGCCACGAGCAGTACTTC,CASSSKHGVGHEQYF
TRBJ2-5,TRBD2,TRBV11-1,NA,TGTGCCAGCAGCCCTAGAGGAGGGACTAGCGGGATAGAGACCCAGTACTTC,CASSPRGGTSGIETQYF
TRBJ1-2,TRBD1,TRBV27,NA,TGTGCCAGCAGTTTCGCAGGGGGCGATGGCTACACCTTC,CASSFAGGDGYTF
TRBJ1-5,TRBD1,TRBV5-1,NA,TGCGCCAGCAGCCTACAGGGGGCCGGGGAGCCCCAGCATTTT,CASSLQGAGEPQHF
TRBJ2-7,TRBD2,TRBV7-9,NA,TGTGCCAGCAGCCCAGAGGGACTAGCGACCTACGAGCAGTACTTC,CASSPEGLATYEQYF
TRBJ2-2,NA,TRBV19,NA,TGTGCCAGTAGTATAAACTCCTACACCGGGGAGCTGTTTTTT,CASSINSYTGELFF
TRBJ2-3,NA,TRBV5-1,NA,TGCGCCAGCAGCTTGGCCCAGGTCGCAGATACGCAGTATTTT,CASSLAQVADTQYF
TRBJ2-1,NA,TRBV5-1,few,TGCGCCAGCAGTTCGGAGATTTACAATGAGCAGTTCTTC,CASSSEIYNEQFF
TRBJ1-4,NA,TRBV6-9,NA,TGTGCCAGCAGTCCCTGGGGGCCGGATGAAAAACTGTTTTTT,CASSPWGPDEKLFF
TRBJ1-4,NA,TRBV7-9,NA,TGTGCCAGCAGCCCAGGACTGGTTAATGAAAAACTGTTTTTT,CASSPGLVNEKLFF
TRBJ2-7,NA,TRBV5-1,NA,TGCGCCAGCAGCTTGGCACGGGAGCTTCCCTACGAGCAGTACTTC,CASSLARELPYEQYF
TRBJ2-3,NA,TRBV29-1,once,TGCAGCGGATTGACAGTTAGCACAGATACGCAGTATTTT,CSGLTVSTDTQYF
TRBJ1-1,NA,TRBV7-9,NA,TGTGCCAGCAGCTCCAGGGGCCAGGGGACTGAAGCTTTCTTT,CASSSRGQGTEAFF
TRBJ1-4,TRBD1,TRBV5-6,NA,TGTGCCAGCAGCTTGGACAGGGGTGAAAAACTGTTTTTT,CASSLDRGEKLFF
TRBJ2-7,NA,TRBV9,NA,TGTGCCAGCAGCGTAGGGGGCCATGGTCTCTACGAGCAGTACTTC,CASSVGGHGLYEQYF
TRBJ2-5,NA,TRBV2,NA,TGTGCCAGCGCGGTGGCGGGACGGGAGACCCAGTACTTC,CASAVAGRETQYF
TRBJ1-5,NA,TRBV27,once,TGTGCCAGCAGTTATTATAGCAATCAGCCCCAGCATTTT,CASSYYSNQPQHF
TRBJ1-1,NA,TRBV5-1,few,TGCGCCAGCAGGGGTTCAGGAATGAACACTGAAGCTTTCTTT,CASRGSGMNTEAFF
TRBJ2-1,TRBD2,TRBV11-2,NA,TGTGCCAGCAGCTTTGAGACCCCAACTAGCGGTTTCTCCTACAATGAGCAGTTCTTC,CASSFETPTSGFSYNEQFF
TRBJ2-4,TRBD1,TRBV18,NA,TGTGCCAGCTCGAGGGACAGGGGAGACATTCAGTACTTC,CASSRDRGDIQYF
TRBJ1-2,TRBD1,TRBV7-9,once,TGTGCCAGCAGCATGGACAGGGGGTCTGGCTACACCTTC,CASSMDRGSGYTF
TRBJ1-1,NA,TRBV4-2,few,TGTGCCAGCAGCCAAGTAGGCGGGAACACTGAAGCTTTCTTT,CASSQVGGNTEAFF
TRBJ2-2,TRBD1,TRBV28,NA,TGTGCCAGCAGTTACCCGGGACAGGGCCCCCGGGAGCTGTTTTTT,CASSYPGQGPRELFF
TRBJ2-7,TRBD1,TRBV28,NA,TGTGCCAGCAGAAAGACAGGGGGCTACGAGCAGTACTTC,CASRKTGGYEQYF
TRBJ1-5,NA,TRBV4-2,NA,TGTGCCAGCAGCCACAAGGGGGGGGCTGAACCCCAGCATTTT,CASSHKGGAEPQHF